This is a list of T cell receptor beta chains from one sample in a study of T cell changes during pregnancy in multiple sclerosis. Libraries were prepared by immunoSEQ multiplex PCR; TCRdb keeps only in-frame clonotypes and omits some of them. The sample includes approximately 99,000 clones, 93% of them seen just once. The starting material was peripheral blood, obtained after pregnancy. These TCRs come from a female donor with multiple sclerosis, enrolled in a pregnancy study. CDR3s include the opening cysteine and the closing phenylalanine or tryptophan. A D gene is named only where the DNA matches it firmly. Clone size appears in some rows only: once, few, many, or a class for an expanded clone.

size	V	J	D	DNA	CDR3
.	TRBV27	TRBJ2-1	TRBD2	TGTGCCAGCTTTGGTGGTCGGCTAGCGGGGATGGGGGTCATGTACAATGAGCAGTTCTTC	CASFGGRLAGMGVMYNEQFF
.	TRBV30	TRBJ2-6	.	TGTGCCTGGACCAAGGGGCAGATTCGCGACTCCGGGGCCAACGTCCTGACTTTC	CAWTKGQIRDSGANVLTF
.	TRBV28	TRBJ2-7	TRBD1	TGTGCCAGCAGCCTGGACAGGGCCGAGCAGTACTTC	CASSLDRAEQYF
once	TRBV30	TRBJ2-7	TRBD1	TGTGCCTGGAGACCTGTCCGACAGGGATACGAGCAGTACTTC	CAWRPVRQGYEQYF
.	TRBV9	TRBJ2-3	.	TGTGCCAGCAGCGTAAGAGGAGGAGATACGCAGTATTTT	CASSVRGGDTQYF
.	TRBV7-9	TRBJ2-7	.	TGTGCCAGCAGCTTAGAGGACAGCTCCTACGAGCAGTACTTC	CASSLEDSSYEQYF
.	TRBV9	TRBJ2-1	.	TGTGCCAGCAGCGAAAGGACAGTAAGTTACAATGAGCAGTTCTTC	CASSERTVSYNEQFF
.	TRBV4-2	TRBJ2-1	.	TGTGCCAGCAGCCAAGGATCCTTAGCGGAACTCTACAATGAGCAGTTCTTC	CASSQGSLAELYNEQFF
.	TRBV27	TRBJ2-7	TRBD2	TGTGCCAGCAGTTCGAGCGGGAGCGAGCAGTACTTC	CASSSSGSEQYF
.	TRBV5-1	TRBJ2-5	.	TGCGCCAGCAGCTTGGCGTTGCCAGGTGTTGGGGAGACCCAGTACTTC	CASSLALPGVGETQYF
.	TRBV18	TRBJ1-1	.	TGTGCCAGCTCACCACGGGCCACAACAGGGTTCACTGAAGCTTTCTTT	CASSPRATTGFTEAFF
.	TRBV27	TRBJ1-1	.	TGTGCCAGCAGTCCCTCAGGGTTTTACCCTGAAGCTTTCTTT	CASSPSGFYPEAFF
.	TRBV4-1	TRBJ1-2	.	TGCGCCAGCACCCTTGGCGGCGGTAACTATGGCTACACCTTC	CASTLGGGNYGYTF
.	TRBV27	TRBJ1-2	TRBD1	TGTGCCAGCAGTTTAAATCAGGGGGCGGGCTATGGCTACACCTTC	CASSLNQGAGYGYTF
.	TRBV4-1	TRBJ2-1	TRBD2	TGCGCCAGCAGTTTCGGACTAGCGGGGTACAATGAGCAGTTCTTC	CASSFGLAGYNEQFF
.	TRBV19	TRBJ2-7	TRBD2	TGTGCCACCTCGGGACTATCCTACGAGCAGTACTTC	CATSGLSYEQYF
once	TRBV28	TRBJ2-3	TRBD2	TGTGCCAGCCGAGGGGATACTAGCGGGCGCACAGATACGCAGTATTTT	CASRGDTSGRTDTQYF
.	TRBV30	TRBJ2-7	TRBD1	TGTGCCTGGAGTGTAAGGCAGGGGGCCTTCGAGCAGTACTTC	CAWSVRQGAFEQYF
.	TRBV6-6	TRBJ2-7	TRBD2	TGTGCCAGCAGTCAGCGGGAGGGCTACGAGCAGTACTTC	CASSQREGYEQYF
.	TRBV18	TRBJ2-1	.	TGTGCCAGCTCACGGGCTGACAATGAGCAGTTCTTC	CASSRADNEQFF
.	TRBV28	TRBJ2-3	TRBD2	TGTGCCAGCAGTTCCTTCGTACGGGAGGGGACAGATACGCAGTATTTT	CASSSFVREGTDTQYF
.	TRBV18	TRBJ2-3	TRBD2	TGTGCCAGCTCACCACCTAGGACTAGCGGGAGAACAGATACGCAGTATTTT	CASSPPRTSGRTDTQYF
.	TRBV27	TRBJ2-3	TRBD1	TGTGCCAGCAGTATGGACAGGCCCACAGATACGCAGTATTTT	CASSMDRPTDTQYF
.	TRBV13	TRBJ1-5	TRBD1	TGTGCCAGCAGTCACAGGGGTAGCAATCAGCCCCAGCATTTT	CASSHRGSNQPQHF
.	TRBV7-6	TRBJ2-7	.	TGTGCCAGCAGCTTAGGGTCAGGAACCTACGAGCAGTACTTC	CASSLGSGTYEQYF
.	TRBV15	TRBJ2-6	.	TGTGCCACCAGCAGAGAAAGGGGGGGCTTAGACGTCCTGACTTTC	CATSRERGGLDVLTF
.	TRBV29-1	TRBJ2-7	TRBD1	TGCAGCGTTGTAGGGGGCGCTTATTACGAGCAGTACTTC	CSVVGGAYYEQYF
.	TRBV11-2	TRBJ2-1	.	TGTGCCAGCAGCTTTTTGGTTGGACTGCAGTACAATGAGCAGTTCTTC	CASSFLVGLQYNEQFF
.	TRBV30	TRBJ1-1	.	TGTGCCTGGATTATTGGGGCTTTTGAAGCTTTCTTT	CAWIIGAFEAFF
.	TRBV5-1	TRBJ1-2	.	TGCGCCAGCAGCAGGACGGGAAATGGCTACACCTTC	CASSRTGNGYTF
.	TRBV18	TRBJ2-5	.	TGTGCCAGCTCACCACTCAGGGCCAGTCCGGGAGAGACCCAGTACTTC	CASSPLRASPGETQYF
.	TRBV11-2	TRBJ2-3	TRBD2	TGTGCCAGCAGCTTAGTAGGTAGCGGGAGAAAGACAGATACGCAGTATTTT	CASSLVGSGRKTDTQYF